This TCR beta chain was captured by sequencing in a study of OX40 agonist ivuxolimab in advanced cancers. Study details: Patients received ivuxolimab, an agonistic anti-OX40 (CD134) antibody.

The method was immunoSEQ multiplex PCR; TCRdb's version includes in-frame clones alone and lacks a portion of them. The profile shows under 200,000 clones, approximately 94% of them singletons. The germline gives CDR1 KGHSH, CDR2 LQKENI. The CDR3 sequence is 12 residues long. V dropped 4 bases and J dropped 7 bases, with 10 bases sitting between them. The origin of this receptor is an adult with an advanced solid tumor such as melanoma, head and neck, liver or kidney cancer. The V and J genes are TRBV18 and TRBJ1-2; TRBD1 might be the D (5 bases). The sequencing used CD4+ or CD8+ T cells sorted from blood, collected in a trial of the OX40 agonist ivuxolimab. CDR3 in amino acids: CASSLDSAGYTF. The CDR3 region has the DNA TGTGCCAGCTCACTTGACAGCGCTGGCTACACCTTC.